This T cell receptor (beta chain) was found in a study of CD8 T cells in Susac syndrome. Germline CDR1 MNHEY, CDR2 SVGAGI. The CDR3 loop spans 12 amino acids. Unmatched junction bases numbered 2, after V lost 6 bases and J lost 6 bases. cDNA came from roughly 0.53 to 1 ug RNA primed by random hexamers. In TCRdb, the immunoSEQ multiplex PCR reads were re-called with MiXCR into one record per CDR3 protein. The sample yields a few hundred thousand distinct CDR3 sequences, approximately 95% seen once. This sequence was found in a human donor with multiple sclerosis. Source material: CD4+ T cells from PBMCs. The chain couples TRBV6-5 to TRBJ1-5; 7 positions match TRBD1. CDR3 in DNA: TGTGCCAGCAGAAGACAGGGTCAGCCCCAGCATTTT. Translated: CASRRQGQPQHF.